This TCR beta chain was observed in a study of blood T cells in healthy people across ages. Combining a sample-barcoded 5' primer with a J-beta primer mix, a second PCR ran for roughly 7 to 11 cycles. TCRdb passed the 5' RACE reads through MiXCR, listing each CDR3 protein once. Among approximately 1,000,000 distinct CDR3 sequences listed, 35% to 40% were seen once. V was trimmed by 7 bases and J by 0 bases, leaving 10 bases between them. The CDR3 runs to 13 residues. CDR1 MNHEY and CDR2 SVGEGT come from the germline V gene. Specimen: blood. The receptor was derived from a young man in good health. The chain recombines TRBV6-2 or TRBV6-3 with TRBJ2-7; D is unresolved. The CDR3 DNA is TGTGCCAGCATGACACGGACCTCCTACGAGCAGTACTTC. It translates to CASMTRTSYEQYF.